These T cell receptor beta chains were read from a single sample in a study of identical twins. TCRdb reanalysed the 5' RACE reads using MiXCR and keeps one entry per CDR3 protein. The sample holds approximately 690,000 distinct CDR3 sequences, around 6% seen once. The sample consisted of naive T cells sorted from blood. The receptors stem from a man between 18 and 29 years old in good health. The CDR3 runs from the conserved cysteine through the conserved F or W. D genes are given only for firm matches. Size tells how often a clone was seen (once, few, many) or the class of an expanded clone, and some rows leave it out.

cdr3_aa cdr3_nt v_call clone_size j_call d_call
CASTRHLSSYNEQFF TGTGCCAGCACCCGACACTTGAGCTCCTACAATGAGCAGTTCTTC TRBV12-3/TRBV12-4 many TRBJ2-1 NA
CASNRGAVDEKLFF TGTGCCAGTAACCGAGGGGCTGTGGATGAAAAACTGTTTTTT TRBV19 NA TRBJ1-4 NA
CASSQSGGAAATNEKLFF TGTGCCAGCAGCCAGTCAGGGGGCGCCGCGGCAACTAATGAAAAACTGTTTTTT TRBV11-2 NA TRBJ1-4 TRBD1
CSAEQGDGYTF TGCAGCGCCGAACAGGGGGATGGCTACACCTTC TRBV29-1 many TRBJ1-2 TRBD1
CAAGWSAGSGTDTQYF TGTGCCGCCGGATGGTCGGCGGGAAGCGGCACAGATACGCAGTATTTT TRBV10-3 many TRBJ2-3 NA
CATDQRNGELFF TGTGCCACCGATCAACGAAACGGGGAGCTGTTTTTT TRBV19 NA TRBJ2-2 NA
CASGGGPYNEQFF TGTGCCAGCGGGGGAGGGCCGTACAATGAGCAGTTCTTC TRBV7-6 many TRBJ2-1 TRBD2
CASSLTGGRGNEQFF TGTGCCAGCAGCTTAACGGGCGGGAGAGGCAATGAGCAGTTCTTC TRBV7-9 many TRBJ2-1 TRBD2
CASKPWLSANQPQHF TGTGCCAGCAAACCGTGGCTTTCTGCGAATCAGCCCCAGCATTTT TRBV6-1 few TRBJ1-5 NA
CASSLWGQGRETQYF TGTGCCAGCAGTTTATGGGGACAGGGCAGAGAGACCCAGTACTTC TRBV27 few TRBJ2-5 TRBD1
CASSGQGVRDTQYF TGTGCCAGCAGCGGACAGGGGGTAAGAGATACGCAGTATTTT TRBV12-3/TRBV12-4 many TRBJ2-3 TRBD1